These T cell receptor beta chains were read from a single sample in a study of PD-L1 blockade in urothelial cancer. Profiling relied on immunoSEQ multiplex PCR, and the TCRdb table lists in-frame clones only, not all of them. The repertoire holds 100,000 to 150,000 clones, 86% seen once, with around 2.4% in the top ten. Source: PBMCs, taken around atezolizumab (anti-PD-L1) treatment. The receptors shown here come from a man aged 50-60 years with urothelial cancer. The CDR3 runs from the conserved cysteine through the conserved F or W. Fields, in order: V gene, J gene, CDR3 length, CDR3 protein.

V gene: TRBV6-1; J gene: TRBJ1-1; CDR3 length: 13; CDR3 protein: CASRKGGDTEAFF
V gene: TRBV2; J gene: TRBJ2-2; CDR3 length: 19; CDR3 protein: CASWGPGTGNSGNFGELFF
V gene: TRBV2; J gene: TRBJ1-4; CDR3 length: 14; CDR3 protein: CASSADRSREKLFF
V gene: TRBV10-1; J gene: TRBJ2-7; CDR3 length: 15; CDR3 protein: CASSERVAGAYEQYF
V gene: TRBV28; J gene: TRBJ2-3; CDR3 length: 16; CDR3 protein: CASSFSSGFITDTQYF
V gene: TRBV6-6; J gene: TRBJ2-6; CDR3 length: 16; CDR3 protein: CASSRQVASGANVLTF
V gene: TRBV28; J gene: TRBJ1-5; CDR3 length: 14; CDR3 protein: CASQQGGSNQPQHF
V gene: TRBV28; J gene: NA; CDR3 length: 13; CDR3 protein: CASSYQLRVTQYF
V gene: TRBV5-4; J gene: TRBJ2-2; CDR3 length: 15; CDR3 protein: CASSWGQRRSGELFF
V gene: TRBV18; J gene: TRBJ2-5; CDR3 length: 17; CDR3 protein: CASSASGRAGGSETQYF
V gene: TRBV7-8; J gene: TRBJ2-2; CDR3 length: 16; CDR3 protein: CASSWRTSGNTGELFF
V gene: TRBV6-1; J gene: TRBJ1-1; CDR3 length: 15; CDR3 protein: CASSEPGTGKAEAFF
V gene: TRBV19; J gene: TRBJ2-3; CDR3 length: 13; CDR3 protein: CASSRGVSDTQYF
V gene: TRBV19; J gene: TRBJ1-5; CDR3 length: 16; CDR3 protein: CASSIRGTMSNQPQHF
V gene: TRBV5-1; J gene: TRBJ2-5; CDR3 length: 16; CDR3 protein: CASSLELAGVLETQYF
V gene: TRBV5-5; J gene: TRBJ1-4; CDR3 length: 15; CDR3 protein: CASRRSGSTNEKLFF
V gene: TRBV18; J gene: TRBJ1-6; CDR3 length: 14; CDR3 protein: CASSPGTGNSPLHF
V gene: TRBV6-5; J gene: TRBJ2-7; CDR3 length: 14; CDR3 protein: CASRRDRQSYEQYF
V gene: TRBV9; J gene: TRBJ2-3; CDR3 length: 15; CDR3 protein: CASSGRGWGTDTQYF
V gene: TRBV2; J gene: TRBJ2-5; CDR3 length: 13; CDR3 protein: CASNRDNQETQYF
V gene: TRBV4-1; J gene: TRBJ2-3; CDR3 length: 16; CDR3 protein: CASSHGLAGEADTQYF
V gene: TRBV6-4; J gene: TRBJ2-3; CDR3 length: 18; CDR3 protein: CASSDPPNSLASTDTQYF
V gene: TRBV28; J gene: TRBJ2-1; CDR3 length: 15; CDR3 protein: CASSLTLFSYNEQFF
V gene: TRBV6-1; J gene: TRBJ1-3; CDR3 length: 17; CDR3 protein: CASSETLGQHSGNTIYF
V gene: TRBV27; J gene: TRBJ2-7; CDR3 length: 11; CDR3 protein: CASRSGYEQYF
V gene: TRBV7-6; J gene: TRBJ2-2; CDR3 length: 18; CDR3 protein: CASSSRGTSGRLGGELFF
V gene: TRBV28; J gene: TRBJ2-2; CDR3 length: 18; CDR3 protein: CASSLLAGGSTNTGELFF
V gene: TRBV18; J gene: TRBJ1-1; CDR3 length: 14; CDR3 protein: CASSPNRGHTEAFF
V gene: TRBV10-3; J gene: TRBJ2-3; CDR3 length: 14; CDR3 protein: CASNLGSGTDTQYF
V gene: TRBV18; J gene: TRBJ2-1; CDR3 length: 16; CDR3 protein: CASSPPVRDRDNEQFF
V gene: TRBV27; J gene: TRBJ2-7; CDR3 length: 15; CDR3 protein: CASSLLAGQTYEQYF
V gene: TRBV15; J gene: TRBJ2-2; CDR3 length: 14; CDR3 protein: CATSAQRGTGELFF
V gene: TRBV15; J gene: TRBJ2-1; CDR3 length: 13; CDR3 protein: CATSRYGPSEQFF
V gene: TRBV9; J gene: TRBJ1-4; CDR3 length: 15; CDR3 protein: CASSVATGENEKLFF
V gene: TRBV4-1; J gene: TRBJ2-3; CDR3 length: 17; CDR3 protein: CASSQGAGGRPQDTQYF
V gene: TRBV2; J gene: TRBJ2-5; CDR3 length: 16; CDR3 protein: CASSEEALAGTETQYF
V gene: TRBV15; J gene: TRBJ1-1; CDR3 length: 14; CDR3 protein: CATSRDTGQGQAFF
V gene: TRBV7-2; J gene: TRBJ2-5; CDR3 length: 15; CDR3 protein: CASTQTGGWEETQYF
V gene: TRBV5-1; J gene: TRBJ2-7; CDR3 length: 15; CDR3 protein: CASRSFGGAVYEQYF
V gene: TRBV30; J gene: TRBJ2-5; CDR3 length: 13; CDR3 protein: CAWSVQRGETQYF
V gene: TRBV6-4; J gene: TRBJ1-6; CDR3 length: 13; CDR3 protein: CASRRDYNSPLHF
V gene: TRBV5-4; J gene: TRBJ2-1; CDR3 length: 16; CDR3 protein: CASSLSAGTANIEQFF
V gene: TRBV4-1; J gene: TRBJ2-3; CDR3 length: 16; CDR3 protein: CASSQVLAGSTDTQYF
V gene: TRBV21-1; J gene: TRBJ2-4; CDR3 length: 16; CDR3 protein: CASSKRRDLAKNIQYF
V gene: TRBV7-2; J gene: TRBJ1-1; CDR3 length: 12; CDR3 protein: CASGSRVLKAFF
V gene: TRBV15; J gene: TRBJ1-6; CDR3 length: 16; CDR3 protein: CATSRDLVEDNSPLHF
V gene: TRBV6-1; J gene: TRBJ2-6; CDR3 length: 16; CDR3 protein: CASSAQGVSGANVLTF
V gene: TRBV30; J gene: TRBJ1-3; CDR3 length: 12; CDR3 protein: CAWMEGGHTIYF
V gene: TRBV10-3; J gene: TRBJ1-5; CDR3 length: 14; CDR3 protein: CAISGQAGTQPQHF